The T cell receptor (beta chain) under discussion was sequenced for a study of vaccination and CD4 T cells after COVID-19. Oncomine TCR Beta short-read sequencing was applied to DNA from cultured CD4+ T cells. A single record per CDR3 protein comes from TCRdb applying MiXCR to the PCR reads. The table records 15,000 to 20,000 distinct CDR3 sequences, 36% of them present only once. Treatment reported: roughly 11-day PBMC culture with coronavirus spike peptide pools or control peptides (ViraFEST assay). Regarding this clonotype: What it binds is unknown.

The germline V gene has CDR1 SGHVS and CDR2 FQNEAQ. Between the trimmed V and J ends, which lost 10 bases and 1 base, there was a span of 32 bases. CDR3 size: 19 residues. The sequences come from CD4+ T cells from blood, cultured in vitro, collected before SARS-CoV-2 vaccination. The sequence was obtained from a human donor who received a COVID-19 vaccine. This sequence joins TRBV7-8 and TRBJ2-7; D possibly corresponds to TRBD1 (5 bases). The CDR3 nucleotides are TGTGCCACCATTTCCTCGCACGGTTATCGTGGGGCAGAATCCTACGAGCAGTACTTC. This translates into CATISSHGYRGAESYEQYF.